This T cell receptor (beta chain) was sequenced for a study of cytomegalovirus exposure and HLA in healthy donors. V lost 2 bases to trimming and J lost 0 bases, with 8 bases between them. This CDR3 region has 15 residues. From germline, CDR1 is SGHTA and CDR2 FQGTGA. PCR amplification relied on 60 Vbeta primers (plus 13 Jbeta primers). Here immunoSEQ multiplex PCR was the method, and the copy in TCRdb shows in-frame clones only, minus some. The sample contains roughly 180,000 clones, over 80% of which appear only once. The source of this sequence is a boy younger than 10 in good health and CMV-seronegative. Sequenced sample: PBMCs. The rearrangement uses TRBV7-3 and TRBJ2-1; D is unclear. The CDR3 spells CASSLRSASYNEQFF. The CDR3 nucleotides read TGTGCCAGCAGCTTACGGTCCGCCTCCTACAATGAGCAGTTCTTC.